The 18 T cell receptor beta chains reported below all come from one sample, sequenced in a study of beta chain features in type 1 diabetes. Whole-study findings and limits: Moderately but significantly shorter TCRB CDR3s were found in Type 1 diabetes patients in all four CD4+ subsets.

These receptors lack a known antigen. The sequenced template was cDNA made from the entire isolated RNA. Produced via immunoSEQ multiplex PCR; TCRdb's table is partial and in-frame only. The sample records 250,000 to 350,000 clones, roughly an eighth being singletons. Sequencing used naive CD4+ T cells from blood. Every receptor here comes from a man younger than 45 with type 1 diabetes.

Only a few counts were recorded for this clone. The V call is TRBV7-2, the J call TRBJ2-3; D not certain. From germline, CDR1 is SGHTA and CDR2 FQGNSA. This CDR3 region has 14 residues. Trimming cost V 1 base and J 5 bases, with 10 bases left between them. The CDR3 sequence: CASSLGGLRDTQYF. The CDR3 DNA is TGTGCCAGCAGCTTAGGAGGCCTCAGAGATACGCAGTATTTT.

This clone was seen more than once but under ten times. The J gene is TRBJ2-7, the V gene TRBV4-2; 7 bases are a match to TRBD2. The germline V gene has CDR1 LGHNA and CDR2 YNFKEQ. V dropped 6 bases and J dropped 0; count of bases not matched to a gene: 5. The CDR3 extends over 14 amino acids. DNA for the CDR3: TGTGCCAGCAGGGCAAGCGGGAACTCCTACGAGCAGTACTTC. It codes for CASRASGNSYEQYF.

The chain recombines TRBV6-6 with TRBJ2-1; possibly TRBD1 for D (6 bases). Per germline, CDR1 MNHNY and CDR2 SVGAGI (reference sequence). This CDR3 is built from 14 residues. Trimming removed 2 bases at V and 5 bases at J, with 10 bases between. CDR3 nucleotide sequence: TGTGCCAGCAGTTACCCGACAGGCCACAATGAGCAGTTCTTC. The encoded protein is CASSYPTGHNEQFF.

The sample holds a few counts of this clone. The CDR3: CASSVIGAGVAEQYF. CDR3 nucleotide sequence: TGTGCCAGCAGCGTCATAGGAGCGGGAGTTGCCGAGCAGTACTTC. The rearrangement joins TRBV9 to TRBJ2-7, with 8 positions matching TRBD2. The CDR3 contains 15 residues. The germline V gene encodes CDR1 SGDLS and CDR2 YYNGEE. J gave up 6 bases and V 2 bases, and 10 bases lay outside the gene matches.

J is TRBJ2-1 and V is TRBV7-6; TRBD1 matches 9 bases. Germline-derived CDR1 and CDR2 are SGHVS and FNYEAQ. With 5 bases clipped from V and 8 bases from J, the junction kept 13 bases outside the gene matches. This CDR3 is built from 16 residues. The CDR3 region is CASSPTGTGMVDEQFF. The CDR3 DNA reads TGTGCCAGCAGCCCGACCGGGACAGGGATGGTCGATGAGCAGTTCTTC.

The gene calls are TRBV18 and TRBJ2-5, with 7 bases that match TRBD2. The DNA end is a closer match to TRBJ2-7, so the J assignment may be wrong. Germline CDR1 KGHSH, CDR2 LQKENI. This CDR3 comprises 14 residues. CDR3 coding DNA: TGTGCCAGCTCACCACCGAGCGGGAACTACGAGCAGTACTTC. It is translated as CASSPPSGNYEQYF.

The gene calls are TRBV27 and TRBJ2-3; D ambiguous. V was cut by 5 bases and J by 2 bases, with 11 bases left in between. Germline V lookup: CDR1 MNHEY, CDR2 SMNVEV (reference sequence). CDR3 length equals 14 residues. In nucleotides, the CDR3 is TGTGCCAGCAGTATGACATCCTCCACAGATACGCAGTATTTT. Protein sequence: CASSMTSSTDTQYF.

The genes are TRBV9 and TRBJ2-6, with TRBD1 matching over 7 bases. The CDR3 runs 15 residues. The trim removed 4 bases at V and 2 bases at J, leaving 3 bases unmatched. Germline CDR1 is SGDLS and CDR2 is YYNGEE. The CDR3 region has the DNA TGTGCCAGCAGCATAGACAGGGCTGGGGCCAACGTCCTGACTTTC. This encodes CASSIDRAGANVLTF. The full variable domain, its missing parts supplied by reference TRBV9 and TRBJ2-6, is DSGVTQTPKHLITATGQRVTLRCSPRSGDLSVYWYQQSLDQGLQFLIQYYNGEERAKGNILERFSAQQFPDLHSELNLSSLELGDSALYFCASSIDRAGANVLTFGAGSRLTVL.

This chain links TRBV7-9 with TRBJ1-2, with D unclear. The CDR3 has 11 residues. From germline, CDR1 is SEHNR and CDR2 FQNEAQ (reference sequence). V was trimmed by 5 bases and J by 4 bases, leaving 5 bases between them. CDR3 nucleotide sequence: TGTGCCAGCAGCCTCCCCTATGGCTACACCTTC. Amino acids: CASSLPYGYTF.

The chain joins TRBV4-2 to TRBJ2-5; the D is unclear. Between the trimmed V and J ends, which lost 0 bases and 1 base, there was a span of 6 bases. The CDR3 is made up of 14 amino acids. The germline V gene has CDR1 LGHNA and CDR2 YNFKEQ. The chain's CDR3 is CASSQDGSQETQYF. The CDR3 DNA reads as TGTGCCAGCAGCCAAGACGGGTCCCAAGAGACCCAGTACTTC.

The gene calls are TRBV6-5 and TRBJ2-7; 8 nucleotides agree with TRBD2. CDR3 size: 15 residues. With V trimmed by 0 bases and J by 6 bases, 7 bases remained unmatched. Germline CDR1 reads MNHEY; CDR2 reads SVGAGI. CDR3 residues: CASSYSGGASREQYF. CDR3 coding DNA: TGTGCCAGCAGTTACTCCGGGGGGGCTTCCCGCGAGCAGTACTTC.

The chain recombines TRBV30 with TRBJ2-7, with D unclear. CDR3 length equals 11 residues. Germline CDR1 and CDR2: GTSNPN and SVGIG (reference sequence). V lost 4 bases and J lost 7, with 11 bases in between. DNA for the CDR3: TGTGCCTGGATCTCTGGGCGAGAGCAGTACTTC. It codes for CAWISGREQYF.

This clone was observed a few times. The chain employs TRBV5-4 and TRBJ2-6, with D uncertain. The germline gives CDR1 SGHNT, CDR2 YYREEE (reference sequence). Trimming took off 1 base at V and 0 bases at J, with 8 bases between the two ends. The CDR3 covers 16 residues. The CDR3: CASSLSPSSGANVLTF. DNA for the CDR3: TGTGCCAGCAGCTTGTCACCGAGCTCTGGGGCCAACGTCCTGACTTTC.

The chain joins TRBV5-1 to TRBJ2-7; D is perhaps TRBD1 (6 bases). Per the germline V gene, CDR1 is SGHRS and CDR2 is YFSETQ. The CDR3 is 15 residues long. Trimming shortened V by 4 bases and J by 0 bases, and 14 bases separated the two germline ends. Here the CDR3 reads CASSRVTGSSYEQYF. The CDR3 nucleotides are TGCGCCAGCAGCAGAGTAACAGGGAGCTCCTACGAGCAGTACTTC. The complete variable domain, with remaining parts taken from reference TRBV5-1 and TRBJ2-7, reads KAGVTQTPRYLIKTRGQQVTLSCSPISGHRSVSWYQQTPGQGLQFLFEYFSETQRNKGNFPGRFSGRQFSNSRSEMNVSTLELGDSALYLCASSRVTGSSYEQYFGPGTRLTVT.

The chain links TRBV18 to TRBJ1-1, with D perhaps TRBD1 (5 bases). CDR1 is KGHSH and CDR2 is LQKENI in the germline V gene. Deletions cut 0 bases from V and 3 bases from J, with 8 bases between. The CDR3 length is 14 residues. CDR3 nucleotides: TGTGCCAGCTCACCACCGGCGGGGGACACTGAAGCTTTCTTT. It is translated as CASSPPAGDTEAFF.

This clone occurred once. This sequence joins TRBV30 and TRBJ1-3; 8 positions agree with TRBD1. Germline lookup yields CDR1 GTSNPN and CDR2 SVGIG (reference sequence). J gave up 2 bases and V 6 bases, and 3 bases lay outside the gene matches. CDR3 length: 13 residues. CDR3 in amino acids: CACSQGAGNTIYF. The CDR3 bases are TGTGCCTGTTCACAGGGGGCTGGAAACACCATATATTTT.

The chain has TRBV30 and TRBJ2-1; the match to TRBD2 covers 12 bases. V trimming: 5 bases; J trimming: 5 bases; junction bases outside the gene matches: 7. CDR1 is GTSNPN, CDR2 SVGIG, per germline (reference sequence). The CDR3 is 15 amino acids. The CDR3 coding sequence is TGTGCCTGGGGACAATGGACTAGCGGGAACAATGAGCAGTTCTTC. This gives the protein CAWGQWTSGNNEQFF.

This clone appeared a few times. The rearrangement uses TRBV27 and TRBJ2-3; 7 bases are shared with TRBD2. The V and J ends lost 4 bases and 2 bases, in that order; junction bases with no gene match: 3. CDR3 length equals 14 residues. The germline V gene encodes CDR1 MNHEY and CDR2 SMNVEV (reference sequence). DNA of the CDR3: TGTGCCAGCAGTTCTAGCGGATTCACAGATACGCAGTATTTT. It translates to CASSSSGFTDTQYF.